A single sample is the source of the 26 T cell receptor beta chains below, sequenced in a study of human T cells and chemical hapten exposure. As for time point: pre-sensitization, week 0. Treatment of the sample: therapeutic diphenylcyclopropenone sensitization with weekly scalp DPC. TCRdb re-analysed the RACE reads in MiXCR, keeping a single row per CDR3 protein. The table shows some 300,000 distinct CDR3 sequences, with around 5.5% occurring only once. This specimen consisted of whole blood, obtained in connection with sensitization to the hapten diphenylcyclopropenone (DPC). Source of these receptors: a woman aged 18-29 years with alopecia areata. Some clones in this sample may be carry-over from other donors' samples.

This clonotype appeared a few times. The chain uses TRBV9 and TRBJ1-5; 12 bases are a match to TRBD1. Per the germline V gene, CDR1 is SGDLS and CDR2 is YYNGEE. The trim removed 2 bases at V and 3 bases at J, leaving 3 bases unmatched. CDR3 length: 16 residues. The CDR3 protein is CASSVGTGGNNQPQHF. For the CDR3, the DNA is TGTGCCAGCAGCGTGGGGACAGGGGGCAACAATCAGCCCCAGCATTTT. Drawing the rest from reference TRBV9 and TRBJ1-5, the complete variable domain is DSGVTQTPKHLITATGQRVTLRCSPRSGDLSVYWYQQSLDQGLQFLIQYYNGEERAKGNILERFSAQQFPDLHSELNLSSLELGDSALYFCASSVGTGGNNQPQHFGDGTRLSIL.

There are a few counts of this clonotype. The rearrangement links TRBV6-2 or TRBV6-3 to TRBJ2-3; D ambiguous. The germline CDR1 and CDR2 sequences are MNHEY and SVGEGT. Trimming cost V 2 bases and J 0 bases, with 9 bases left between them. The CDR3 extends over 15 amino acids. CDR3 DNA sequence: TGTGCCAGCAGTTACATCGGAGTTAGCACAGATACGCAGTATTTT. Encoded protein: CASSYIGVSTDTQYF.

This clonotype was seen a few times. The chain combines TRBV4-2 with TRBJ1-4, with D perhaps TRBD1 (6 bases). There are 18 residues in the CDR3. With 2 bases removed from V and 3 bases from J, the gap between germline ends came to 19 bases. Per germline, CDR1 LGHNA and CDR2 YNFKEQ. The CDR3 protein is CASSQHRQAPGSNEKLFF. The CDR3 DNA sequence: TGTGCCAGCAGCCAACATCGACAGGCACCGGGTTCTAATGAAAAACTGTTTTTT.

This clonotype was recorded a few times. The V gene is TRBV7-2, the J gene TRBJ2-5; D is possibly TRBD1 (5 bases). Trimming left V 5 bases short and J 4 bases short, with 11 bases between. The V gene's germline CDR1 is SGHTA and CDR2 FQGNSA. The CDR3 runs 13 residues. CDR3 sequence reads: CASSRQFRETQYF. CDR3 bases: TGTGCCAGCAGCCGACAGTTCAGAGAGACCCAGTACTTC.

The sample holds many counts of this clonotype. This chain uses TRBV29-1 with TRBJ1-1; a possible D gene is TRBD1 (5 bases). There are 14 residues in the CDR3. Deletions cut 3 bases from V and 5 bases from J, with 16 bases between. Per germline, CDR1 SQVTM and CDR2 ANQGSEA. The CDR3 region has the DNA TGCAGCGTTGAGGCAGAGCAGGGCTGGACTGAAGCTTTCTTT. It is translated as CSVEAEQGWTEAFF.

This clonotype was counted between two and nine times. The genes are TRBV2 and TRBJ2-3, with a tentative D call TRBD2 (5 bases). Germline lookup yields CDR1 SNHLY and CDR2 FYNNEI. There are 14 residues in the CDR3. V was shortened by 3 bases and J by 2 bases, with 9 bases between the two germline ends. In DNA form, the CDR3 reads TGTGCCAGCAGTGAGGGAGCAGCCACAGATACGCAGTATTTT. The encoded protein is CASSEGAATDTQYF.

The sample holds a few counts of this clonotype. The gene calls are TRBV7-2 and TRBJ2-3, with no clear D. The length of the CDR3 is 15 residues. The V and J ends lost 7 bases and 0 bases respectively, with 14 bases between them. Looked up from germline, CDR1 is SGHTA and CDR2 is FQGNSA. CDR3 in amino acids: CASTERTTSTDTQYF. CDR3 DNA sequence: TGTGCCAGCACCGAGAGAACGACTAGCACAGATACGCAGTATTTT.

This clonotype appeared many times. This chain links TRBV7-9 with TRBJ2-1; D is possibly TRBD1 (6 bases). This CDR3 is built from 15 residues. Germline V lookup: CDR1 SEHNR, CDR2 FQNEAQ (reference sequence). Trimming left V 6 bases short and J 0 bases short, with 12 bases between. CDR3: CASSSRGSSYNEQFF. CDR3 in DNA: TGTGCCAGCAGTTCCAGGGGATCCTCCTACAATGAGCAGTTCTTC.

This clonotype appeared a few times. The CDR3 protein is CASGQVSYEQYF. DNA of the CDR3: TGTGCCAGTGGACAGGTCTCCTACGAGCAGTACTTC. J is TRBJ2-7 and V is TRBV9; 7 nucleotides align to TRBD1. This CDR3 contains 12 residues. In germline, CDR1 is SGDLS, CDR2 YYNGEE. With 8 bases clipped from V and 0 bases from J, the junction kept 2 bases outside the gene matches. The whole variable domain, remainder taken from reference TRBV9 and TRBJ2-7, is DSGVTQTPKHLITATGQRVTLRCSPRSGDLSVYWYQQSLDQGLQFLIQYYNGEERAKGNILERFSAQQFPDLHSELNLSSLELGDSALYFCASGQVSYEQYFGPGTRLTVT.

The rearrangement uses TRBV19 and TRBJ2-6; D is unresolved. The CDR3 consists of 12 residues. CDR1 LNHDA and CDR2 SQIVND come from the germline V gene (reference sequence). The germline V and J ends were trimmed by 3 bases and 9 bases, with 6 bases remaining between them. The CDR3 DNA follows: TGTGCCAGTAGTATCCAGTACAACGTCCTGACTTTC. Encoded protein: CASSIQYNVLTF.

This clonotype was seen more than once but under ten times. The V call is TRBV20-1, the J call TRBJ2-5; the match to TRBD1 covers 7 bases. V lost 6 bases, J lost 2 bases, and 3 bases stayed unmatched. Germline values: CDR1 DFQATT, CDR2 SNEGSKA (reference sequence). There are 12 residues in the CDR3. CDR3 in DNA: TGCAGTGCGCACAGGGGACAAGAGACCCAGTACTTC. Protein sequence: CSAHRGQETQYF.

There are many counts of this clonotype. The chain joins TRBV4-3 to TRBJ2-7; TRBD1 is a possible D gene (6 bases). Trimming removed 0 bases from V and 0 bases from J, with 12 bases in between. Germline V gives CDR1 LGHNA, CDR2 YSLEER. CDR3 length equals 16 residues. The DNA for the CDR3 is TGCGCCAGCAGCCAAGATCTAGACAGGAGCTCCTACGAGCAGTACTTC. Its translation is CASSQDLDRSSYEQYF.

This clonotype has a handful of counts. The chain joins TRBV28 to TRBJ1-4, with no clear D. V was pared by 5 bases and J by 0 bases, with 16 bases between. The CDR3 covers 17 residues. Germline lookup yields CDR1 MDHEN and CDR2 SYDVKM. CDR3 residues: CASSRAYLRSTNEKLFF. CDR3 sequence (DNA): TGTGCCAGCAGTCGGGCCTATCTCAGGTCAACTAATGAAAAACTGTTTTTT.

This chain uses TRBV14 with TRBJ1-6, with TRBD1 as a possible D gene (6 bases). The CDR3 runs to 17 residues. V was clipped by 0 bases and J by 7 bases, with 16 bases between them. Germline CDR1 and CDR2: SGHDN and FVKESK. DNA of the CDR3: TGTGCCAGCAGCCAAGACAGGGACACCCGTCGGAATTCACCCCTCCACTTT. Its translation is CASSQDRDTRRNSPLHF.

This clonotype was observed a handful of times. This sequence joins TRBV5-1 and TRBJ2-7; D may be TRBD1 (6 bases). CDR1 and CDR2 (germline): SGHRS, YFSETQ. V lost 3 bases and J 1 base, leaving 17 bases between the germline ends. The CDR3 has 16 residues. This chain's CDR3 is CASSSYPTGNSYEQYF. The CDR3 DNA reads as TGCGCCAGCAGCTCTTACCCGACAGGAAATTCCTACGAGCAGTACTTC.

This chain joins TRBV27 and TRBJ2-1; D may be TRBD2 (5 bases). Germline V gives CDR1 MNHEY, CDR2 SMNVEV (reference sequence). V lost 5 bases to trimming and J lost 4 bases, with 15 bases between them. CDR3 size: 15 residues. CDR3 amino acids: CASSPSDLRYNEQFF. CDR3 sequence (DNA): TGTGCCAGCAGTCCCTCGGACTTGAGATACAATGAGCAGTTCTTC.

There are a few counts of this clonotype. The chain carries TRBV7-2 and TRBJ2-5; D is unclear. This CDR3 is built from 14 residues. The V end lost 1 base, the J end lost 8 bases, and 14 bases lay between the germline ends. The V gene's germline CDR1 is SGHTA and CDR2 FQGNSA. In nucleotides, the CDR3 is TGTGCCAGCAGCTTAGGAACGGGCCTCCGAACCCAGTACTTC. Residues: CASSLGTGLRTQYF.

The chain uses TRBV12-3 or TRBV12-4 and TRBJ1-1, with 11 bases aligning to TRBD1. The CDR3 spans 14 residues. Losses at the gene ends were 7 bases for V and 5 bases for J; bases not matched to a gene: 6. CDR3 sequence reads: CASTGTGGLTEAFF. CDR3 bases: TGTGCCAGCACCGGGACAGGGGGGCTTACTGAAGCTTTCTTT.

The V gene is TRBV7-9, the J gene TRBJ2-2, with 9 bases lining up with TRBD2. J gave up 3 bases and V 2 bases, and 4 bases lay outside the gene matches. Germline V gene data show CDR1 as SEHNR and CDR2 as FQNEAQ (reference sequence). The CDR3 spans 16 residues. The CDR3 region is CASSLPASGDTGELFF. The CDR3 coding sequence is TGTGCCAGCAGCTTACCTGCTAGCGGGGACACCGGGGAGCTGTTTTTT.

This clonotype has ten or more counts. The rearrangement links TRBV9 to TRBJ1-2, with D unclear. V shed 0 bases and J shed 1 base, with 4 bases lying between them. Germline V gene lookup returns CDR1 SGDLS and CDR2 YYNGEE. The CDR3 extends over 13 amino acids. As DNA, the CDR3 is TGTGCCAGCAGCGTAGAGGATAACTATGGCTACACCTTC. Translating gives CASSVEDNYGYTF. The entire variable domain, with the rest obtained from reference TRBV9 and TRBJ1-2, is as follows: DSGVTQTPKHLITATGQRVTLRCSPRSGDLSVYWYQQSLDQGLQFLIQYYNGEERAKGNILERFSAQQFPDLHSELNLSSLELGDSALYFCASSVEDNYGYTFGSGTRLTVV.

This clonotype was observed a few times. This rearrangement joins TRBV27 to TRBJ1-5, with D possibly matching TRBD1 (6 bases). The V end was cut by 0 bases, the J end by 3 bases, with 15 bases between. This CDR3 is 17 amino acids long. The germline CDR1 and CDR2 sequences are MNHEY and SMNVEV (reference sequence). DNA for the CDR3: TGTGCCAGCAGTTTATCCCTCCCAGGGGCTTACAATCAGCCCCAGCATTTT. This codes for CASSLSLPGAYNQPQHF.

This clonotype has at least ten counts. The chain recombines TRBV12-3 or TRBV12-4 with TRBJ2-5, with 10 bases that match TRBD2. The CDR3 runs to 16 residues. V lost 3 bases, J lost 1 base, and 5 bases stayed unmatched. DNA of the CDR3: TGTGCCAGCAGTTTTATAGCGGGGGGCCCCCAAGAGACCCAGTACTTC. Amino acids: CASSFIAGGPQETQYF.

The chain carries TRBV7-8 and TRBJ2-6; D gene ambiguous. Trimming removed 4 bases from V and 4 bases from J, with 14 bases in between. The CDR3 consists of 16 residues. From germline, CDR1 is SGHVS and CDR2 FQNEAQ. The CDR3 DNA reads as TGTGCCAGCAGCTCCCTACGGGTGTTGGGGGCCAACGTCCTGACTTTC. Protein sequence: CASSSLRVLGANVLTF. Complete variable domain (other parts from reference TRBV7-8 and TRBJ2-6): GAGVSQSPRYKVAKRGQDVALRCDPISGHVSLFWYQQALGQGPEFLTYFQNEAQLDKSGLPSDRFFAERPEGSVSTLKIQRTQQEDSAVYLCASSSLRVLGANVLTFGAGSRLTVL.

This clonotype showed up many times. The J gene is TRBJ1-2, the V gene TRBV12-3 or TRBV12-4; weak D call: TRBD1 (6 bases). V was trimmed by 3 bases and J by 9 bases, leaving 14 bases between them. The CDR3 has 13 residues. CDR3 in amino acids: CASSLTGQQRYTF. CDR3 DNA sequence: TGTGCCAGCAGTTTGACAGGTCAACAACGCTACACCTTC.

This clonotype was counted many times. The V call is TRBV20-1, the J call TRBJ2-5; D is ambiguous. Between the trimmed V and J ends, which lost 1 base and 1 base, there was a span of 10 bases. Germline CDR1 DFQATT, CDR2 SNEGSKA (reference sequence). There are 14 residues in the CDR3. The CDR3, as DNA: TGCAGTGCTAGAGTAGGAACAGCCCAAGAGACCCAGTACTTC. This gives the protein CSARVGTAQETQYF.

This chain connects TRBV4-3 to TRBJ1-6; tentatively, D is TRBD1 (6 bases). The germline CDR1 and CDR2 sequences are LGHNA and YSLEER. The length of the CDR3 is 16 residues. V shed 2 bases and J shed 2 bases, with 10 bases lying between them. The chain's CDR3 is CASSQNREAYNSPLHF. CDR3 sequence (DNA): TGCGCCAGCAGCCAAAACAGGGAGGCCTATAATTCACCCCTCCACTTT.